Below, 10 T cell receptor beta chains from the same sample are listed, as sequenced in a study of blood T cell repertoires in COVID-19. Profiling relied on immunoSEQ multiplex PCR, and the TCRdb table lists in-frame clones only, not all of them. Here the sample spans over 40,000 clones, 85% to 95% being singletons. The sample consisted of peripheral blood. The receptors shown here come from a woman of 80 years or more with acute or convalescent COVID-19.

The chain has TRBV5-6 and TRBJ2-7, with D perhaps TRBD1 (6 bases). The CDR3 is 15 amino acids. CDR1 and CDR2 from the germline V gene are SGHDT and YYEEEE. V was shortened by 0 bases and J by 6 bases, with 16 bases between the two germline ends. The CDR3 DNA is TGTGCCAGCAGCTTGGCCTACAGGACAGATTCCGAGCAGTACTTC. It encodes CASSLAYRTDSEQYF.

J is TRBJ1-4 and V is TRBV18; 7 nucleotides agree with TRBD1. Germline CDR1 is KGHSH and CDR2 is LQKENI. This CDR3 spans 17 amino acids. J gave up 4 bases and V 1 base, and 9 bases lay outside the gene matches. The CDR3 reads CASSPRAPTGNNEKLFF. CDR3 in DNA: TGTGCCAGCTCACCACGGGCCCCGACAGGGAATAATGAAAAACTGTTTTTT.

The chain carries TRBV19 and TRBJ1-5, with D uncertain. With 3 bases removed from V and 4 bases from J, the gap between germline ends came to 10 bases. The CDR3 sequence is 14 residues long. Germline CDR1 and CDR2: LNHDA and SQIVND (reference sequence). The CDR3 DNA is TGTGCCAGTAGTATTCCGGGTGCGAATCAGCCCCAGCATTTT. Translation: CASSIPGANQPQHF.

The rearrangement links TRBV7-9 to TRBJ1-1; TRBD1 matches at 10 bases. The germline V gene has CDR1 SEHNR and CDR2 FQNEAQ (reference sequence). CDR3 length: 15 residues. The V segment lost 5 bases and the J segment 6 bases; nucleotides outside the gene matches: 9. CDR3 region: CASSIRDRGYPEAFF. In DNA form, the CDR3 reads TGTGCCAGCAGCATCCGGGACAGGGGCTATCCTGAAGCTTTCTTT.

The chain couples TRBV24-1 to TRBJ2-5, with a possible D match to TRBD2 (6 bases). In germline, CDR1 is KGHDR, CDR2 SFDVKD. This CDR3 has 12 amino acids. The V end was cut by 9 bases, the J end by 2 bases, with 9 bases between. The CDR3 protein is CATETRQETQYF. CDR3 coding DNA: TGTGCCACCGAGACTAGGCAAGAGACCCAGTACTTC.

DNA of the CDR3: TGCGCCAGCAGTGGGCCCCGGGACACTAACTATGGCTACACCTTC. As protein: CASSGPRDTNYGYTF. V and J are TRBV10-1 and TRBJ1-2, with TRBD1 as a possible D gene (6 bases). Germline V lookup: CDR1 WNHNN, CDR2 SYGVQD (reference sequence). CDR3 length: 15 residues. The germline V and J ends were trimmed by 4 bases and 0 bases, with 12 bases remaining between them.

This chain links TRBV9 with TRBJ1-1; the D is unclear. Trimming cost V 4 bases and J 4 bases, with 14 bases left between them. Per germline, CDR1 SGDLS and CDR2 YYNGEE. The CDR3 contains 14 residues. This chain's CDR3 is CASSLRGGSTEAFF. CDR3 bases: TGTGCCAGCAGCCTTCGTGGAGGATCCACTGAAGCTTTCTTT.

The chain recombines TRBV11-2 with TRBJ2-1; 8 bases line up with TRBD2. CDR1 is SGHAT, CDR2 FQNNGV, per germline. The trim removed 5 bases at V and 6 bases at J, leaving 6 bases unmatched. This CDR3 is 14 amino acids long. DNA for the CDR3: TGTGCCAGCAGCCCCGGGACTAGTAGCAATGAGCAGTTCTTC. Protein product: CASSPGTSSNEQFF.

This clone was recorded only once. The chain links TRBV29-1 to TRBJ2-5, with 7 bases matching TRBD1. The CDR3 covers 12 residues. The germline V gene has CDR1 SQVTM and CDR2 ANQGSEA. Trimming at V came to 6 bases and at J to 5 bases, leaving 6 bases not matched to a gene. CDR3 in amino acids: CSVDPGGETQYF. The CDR3 DNA sequence: TGCAGCGTCGACCCAGGGGGTGAGACCCAGTACTTC.

The chain employs TRBV6-2 or TRBV6-3 and TRBJ2-6; 10 bases are shared with TRBD1. CDR3 length: 17 residues. The V and J ends lost 5 bases and 4 bases, in that order; junction bases with no gene match: 8. Looked up from germline, CDR1 is MNHEY and CDR2 is SVGEGT. The DNA for the CDR3 is TGTGCCAGCAGTGCCGACAGGGGGCCGGTGGGGGCCAACGTCCTGACTTTC. Translating gives CASSADRGPVGANVLTF.